These 25 T cell receptor beta chains came from one sample sequenced in a study of T cells in Graves' hyperthyroidism and ophthalmopathy. Researchers amplified the TCR beta CDR3 regions from RNA transcripts. Using the HTBI primer set, a first-round RT-PCR was run on the TCR CDR3. TCRdb called the multiplex PCR reads again in MiXCR, with one record for every CDR3 protein. The sample contains hundreds of thousands of distinct CDR3 sequences, just under 20% of which appear only once. The sequencing input was blood. These receptors came from a man aged 40-55 years with Graves' ophthalmopathy.

This clonotype occurred a few times. The CDR3 DNA follows: TGTGCCAGCAGCCATCGGGGGGCGCTCGCCGGGGAGCTGTTTTTT. Translation gives CASSHRGALAGELFF. The rearrangement joins TRBV11-2 to TRBJ2-2, with a tentative D call TRBD2 (7 bases). In germline, CDR1 is SGHAT, CDR2 FQNNGV. The V gene lost 5 bases and the J gene lost 6 bases, with 16 bases spanning the gap. The CDR3 spans 15 residues.

This clonotype came up many times. The genes are TRBV27 and TRBJ2-1; TRBD2 matches 7 bases. V trimming: 3 bases; J trimming: 5 bases; junction bases outside the gene matches: 10. Germline V gives CDR1 MNHEY, CDR2 SMNVEV (reference sequence). This CDR3 spans 16 amino acids. The CDR3 nucleotides read TGTGCCAGCAGTTTTTTGGGCGGGAGTCGGCACAATGAGCAGTTCTTC. This sequence encodes CASSFLGGSRHNEQFF.

The V gene is TRBV2, the J gene TRBJ2-7; 9 bases map to TRBD1. Germline assignment: CDR1 SNHLY and CDR2 FYNNEI. CDR3 length: 13 amino acids. Unmatched junction bases numbered 8, after V lost 7 bases and J lost 7 bases. CDR3 sequence reads: CASNNRGLGEQYF. DNA of the CDR3: TGTGCCAGCAATAACAGGGGGCTAGGGGAGCAGTACTTC. Based on the CDR3 plus reference TRBV2 and TRBJ2-7, the full variable domain is EPEVTQTPSHQVTQMGQEVILRCVPISNHLYFYWYRQILGQKVEFLVSFYNNEISEKSEIFDDQFSVERPDGSNFTLKIRSTKLEDSAMYFCASNNRGLGEQYFGPGTRLTVT.

This sequence joins TRBV19 and TRBJ2-6; D remains ambiguous. V was pared by 6 bases and J by 4 bases, with 13 bases between. CDR1 is LNHDA and CDR2 is SQIVND in the germline V gene (reference sequence). The CDR3 runs to 15 residues. In DNA form, the CDR3 reads TGTGCCAGTAGCACCCTGGCCCCCGGGGCCAACGTCCTGACTTTC. Translation gives CASSTLAPGANVLTF. Full variable domain (rest looked up from reference TRBV19 and TRBJ2-6): DGGITQSPKYLFRKEGQNVTLSCEQNLNHDAMYWYRQDPGQGLRLIYYSQIVNDFQKGDIAEGYSVSREKKESFPLTVTSAQKNPTAFYLCASSTLAPGANVLTFGAGSRLTVL.

The chain couples TRBV5-1 to TRBJ2-5; 11 nucleotides align to TRBD2. The CDR3 covers 14 residues. Germline V CDR1 and CDR2: SGHRS, YFSETQ. V was clipped by 3 bases and J by 4 bases; unmatched bases: 2. CDR3 amino acids: CASSSSGGTETQYF. The CDR3 nucleotides are TGCGCCAGCAGCTCTAGCGGGGGGACAGAGACCCAGTACTTC.

This CDR3 is CASASGTDSTDTQYF. The CDR3 nucleotides read TGTGCTAGTGCCTCGGGGACAGATAGCACAGATACGCAGTATTTT. This chain uses TRBV12-5 with TRBJ2-3; 7 nucleotides line up with TRBD1. The germline V gene has CDR1 LGHNT and CDR2 FRNRAP. The CDR3 loop spans 15 amino acids. J lost 0 bases, V lost 7 bases, and 7 bases had no gene match.

The chain uses TRBV11-3 and TRBJ1-2; maybe TRBD1 (6 bases). Germline V gives CDR1 SGHNT, CDR2 YENEEA. The CDR3 sequence is 12 residues long. The V end was cut by 4 bases, the J end by 6 bases, with 9 bases between. CDR3 protein: CASSSTGNGYTF. In nucleotides, the CDR3 is TGTGCCAGCAGCTCAACAGGGAATGGCTACACCTTC. Looking up the rest from reference TRBV11-3 and TRBJ1-2 gives the full variable domain: EAGVVQSPRYKIIEKKQPVAFWCNPISGHNTLYWYLQNLGQGPELLIRYENEEAVDDSQLPKDRFSAERLKGVDSTLKIQPAELGDSAVYLCASSSTGNGYTFGSGTRLTVV.

Worth noting for this clonotype: This may arise from a read error, as a much more abundant clone is one base away. The chain has TRBV11-2 and TRBJ2-3, with 9 nucleotides matching TRBD1. The CDR3 runs 14 residues. Germline V gene lookup returns CDR1 SGHAT and CDR2 FQNNGV. The CDR3 DNA is TGTGCCAGCAGGGAACAGGGGGCCGGAGATACGCTGTATTTT. This codes for CASREQGAGDTLYF.

The CDR3, as DNA: TGTGCCAGCAGCCATAACCCGGGGAACTACGAGCAGTACTTC. Encoded protein: CASSHNPGNYEQYF. The gene calls are TRBV9 and TRBJ2-7; maybe TRBD2 (5 bases). The V gene's germline CDR1 is SGDLS and CDR2 YYNGEE. The CDR3 length is 14 residues. Trimming left V 4 bases short and J 3 bases short, with 14 bases between.

The chain uses TRBV3-1 and TRBJ2-1; TRBD2 matches at 7 bases. The J segment lost 15 bases and the V segment lost 4 bases, leaving 21 bases of the junction unmatched. Germline V lookup: CDR1 LGHDT, CDR2 YNNKEL (reference sequence). This CDR3 has 16 amino acids. In DNA, the CDR3 is TGTGCCAGCAGCCCGGAAGGCGAGGGAGGGCCCCATCGGCGGTTCTTC. It translates to CASSPEGEGGPHRRFF.

This clonotype was seen repeatedly, ten times or more. Here the CDR3 reads CASSFTSGGTYYEQYF. In nucleotides, the CDR3 is TGTGCCAGCAGCTTCACTAGCGGGGGTACTTACTACGAGCAGTACTTC. The chain couples TRBV7-2 to TRBJ2-7; TRBD2 matches 11 bases. Germline loops: CDR1 SGHTA, CDR2 FQGNSA. The CDR3 length is 16 residues. V trimming: 3 bases; J trimming: 3 bases; junction bases outside the gene matches: 7.

The J gene is TRBJ1-1, the V gene TRBV19; TRBD1 is a possible D gene (5 bases). Germline assignment: CDR1 LNHDA and CDR2 SQIVND (reference sequence). The V and J ends lost 9 bases and 6 bases respectively, with 8 bases between them. The CDR3 is 10 residues long. Here the CDR3 DNA reads TGTGCCAGCCAGGGAGCTGAAGCTTTCTTT. This sequence encodes CASQGAEAFF.

This clonotype was counted at least ten times. J is TRBJ1-2 and V is TRBV5-1; D unclear. Germline loops: CDR1 SGHRS, CDR2 YFSETQ. V was clipped by 0 bases and J by 5 bases, with 8 bases between them. The CDR3 contains 13 residues. CDR3 in DNA: TGCGCCAGCAGCTTGGAATGGCAGTATGGCTACACCTTC. Translation: CASSLEWQYGYTF.

This clonotype was picked up a small number of times. The chain couples TRBV12-3 or TRBV12-4 to TRBJ1-3; the match to TRBD1 covers 8 bases. V shed 9 bases and J 4 bases; nucleotides not matched to a gene: 5. CDR3 length: 13 amino acids. This CDR3 reads CARGQGPGNTIYF. The CDR3 bases are TGTGCCAGAGGACAGGGCCCCGGAAACACCATATATTTT.

This clonotype was counted ten times or more. This chain uses TRBV12-3 or TRBV12-4 with TRBJ1-2; tentatively, D is TRBD1 (6 bases). This CDR3 is built from 14 residues. V lost 6 bases and J lost 5, with 16 bases in between. The CDR3 sequence is CASSPPGTLYGYTF. The CDR3 DNA is TGTGCCAGCAGCCCCCCCGGGACACTTTATGGCTACACCTTC.

This clonotype was recorded a few times. This chain uses TRBV6-1 with TRBJ1-2, with D hard to call. This CDR3 is 12 amino acids long. The germline V gene has CDR1 MNHNS and CDR2 SASEGT. V lost 6 bases and J 4 bases, leaving 9 bases between the germline ends. The CDR3 here is CASRTDLYGYTF. The CDR3 nucleotides read TGTGCCAGCAGGACGGACCTCTATGGCTACACCTTC.

The genes are TRBV12-3 or TRBV12-4 and TRBJ1-2; 8 nucleotides agree with TRBD1. Germline trimming cut 7 bases from V and 5 bases from J; bases unmatched to any gene: 9. The CDR3 runs 14 residues. CDR3 bases: TGTGCCAGCACAACCGGACAGGGTCGGTATGGCTACACCTTC. This translates into CASTTGQGRYGYTF.

This clonotype was counted a few times. The rearrangement links TRBV7-9 to TRBJ2-5; 7 bases agree with TRBD1. The CDR3 has 19 amino acids. The junction had 18 bases not matched to a gene; V was cut back by 3 bases and J by 2 bases. CDR1 is SEHNR and CDR2 is FQNEAQ in the germline V gene (reference sequence). The CDR3 is CASSFIIDRAFVKQETQYF. Here the CDR3 DNA reads TGTGCCAGCAGCTTTATCATCGACAGGGCATTCGTAAAGCAAGAGACCCAGTACTTC.

The chain has TRBV12-5 and TRBJ2-3, with a weak D call TRBD2 (6 bases). Germline assignment: CDR1 LGHNT and CDR2 FRNRAP. V shed 4 bases and J shed 5 bases, with 13 bases lying between them. The CDR3 runs to 14 residues. In DNA form, the CDR3 reads TGTGCTAGTGGTTACGGGGGTGTGGGAGATACGCAGTATTTT. Translation: CASGYGGVGDTQYF.

The chain employs TRBV12-3 or TRBV12-4 and TRBJ1-1; a weak D match, TRBD1 (6 bases). The V end lost 8 bases, the J end lost 2 bases, and 9 bases lay between the germline ends. This CDR3 comprises 12 residues. The CDR3: CASLGGNTEAFF. The CDR3 DNA sequence: TGTGCCAGCCTAGGGGGAAACACTGAAGCTTTCTTT.

This clonotype has a handful of counts. The genes are TRBV28 and TRBJ1-2, with D perhaps TRBD1 (5 bases). The CDR3 runs to 13 residues. Germline V gene data show CDR1 as MDHEN and CDR2 as SYDVKM. V was clipped by 2 bases and J by 8 bases, with 12 bases between them. CDR3 protein: CASSLPGTLGYTF. The CDR3 DNA sequence: TGTGCCAGCAGTTTACCTGGGACGCTGGGCTACACCTTC.

This clonotype has only a few counts. The chain employs TRBV20-1 and TRBJ1-2; D remains unclear. This CDR3 contains 14 residues. Trimming removed 3 bases from V and 4 bases from J, with 15 bases in between. CDR1 and CDR2 from the germline V gene are DFQATT and SNEGSKA (reference sequence). CDR3 region: CSARVESGPYGYTF. CDR3 bases: TGCAGTGCTAGGGTAGAGAGCGGGCCCTATGGCTACACCTTC.

The chain couples TRBV25-1 to TRBJ1-6, with TRBD1 matching over 10 bases. There are 16 residues in the CDR3. Germline loops: CDR1 MGHDK, CDR2 SYGVNS. V was pared by 8 bases and J by 6 bases, with 10 bases of the junction left unmatched. The chain's CDR3 is CASFPATGGSNSPLHF. The CDR3 region has the DNA TGTGCCAGCTTCCCGGCGACAGGGGGCTCTAATTCACCCCTCCACTTT.

This clonotype was seen a handful of times. The gene calls are TRBV6-2 or TRBV6-3 and TRBJ2-5; D uncertain. Germline V gives CDR1 MNHEY, CDR2 SVGEGT. The ends were cut back, 6 bases at V and 7 bases at J, with 12 bases in the middle. This CDR3 has 12 residues. The CDR3 sequence: CASSYGLGTQYF. The CDR3 DNA follows: TGTGCCAGCAGCTATGGGCTTGGGACCCAGTACTTC.

This rearrangement joins TRBV15 to TRBJ2-7; TRBD1 might be the D (6 bases). V dropped 5 bases and J dropped 0 bases, with 14 bases sitting between them. The germline CDR1 and CDR2 sequences are LNHNV and YYDKDF (reference sequence). CDR3 size: 15 residues. The CDR3 is CATSSQTGSSYEQYF. The CDR3 DNA reads as TGTGCCACCAGCTCACAGACAGGTTCCTCCTACGAGCAGTACTTC.